This entry concerns a single T cell receptor beta chain. Its cognate antigen has yet to be identified. The record has no base qualities; no much larger clone is one base away. Participants in the prospective study were enrolled through a virtual design, were aged roughly 18 to 100 years, and lived in some 24 United States geographic areas. To assign participants to cohorts, the prospective study relied on clinical history that participants themselves reported in a screening survey and a study questionnaire. Recovered participants in ImmuneRACE Cohort 3 were defined as having two consecutive negative NP/OP PCR tests, clearance from a healthcare professional, or resolution of symptoms. In the prospective study, whole blood, serum and a nasopharyngeal or oropharyngeal swab were collected from each participant by mobile phlebotomists. Prospective study participants could optionally give additional blood draws and questionnaires over an approximately two-month period. Prospective study blood samples were shipped either frozen or at room temperature before DNA extraction.

TCRbeta CDR3 regions were amplified from genomic DNA using the immunoSEQ Assay, a bias-controlled multiplex PCR. Under the source paper's analysis protocol: The number of nucleated cells in each sample was estimated by amplification of reference gene primers within the assay. To quantify the absolute abundance of each unique TCRbeta CDR3 rearrangement, sequence reads were collapsed and filtered. For each sample, productive Simpson clonality was calculated as the square root of Simpson's diversity index over productive rearrangements. TCRdb retrieved this table from immuneACCESS and kept in-frame rearrangements only. Not all clones are present; in checked studies, unresolved V genes account for under half, and no reason is known for the remainder. V and J calls and clone size are as listed in that table; D and trimming were resolved from the DNA. The sample table lists 330,000 or so clones, around 90% of them with a count of one. Around 5% of the sample rests with the top ten.

These data belong to a study of blood T cell repertoires in COVID-19 (dated by TCRdb to the early 2020s). The study in broad terms: Collaborator samples came from the United States, Italy and Spain and covered acute and convalescent phases of COVID-19. The material from the prospective study consisted of cDNA or gDNA derived from T cells, B-cell-depleted T cells, or PBMCs. Subjects who had been exposed to COVID-19, were actively infected with it, or had recovered from it provided the deeply sampled blood TCRbeta repertoires that made up the dataset. The repertoires were released in a freely available public database meant as a resource for research on the immune response to SARS-CoV-2. Samples were obtained from the ongoing ImmuneRACE study (first 160 participants) and from 1,254 subjects provided by 6 global collaborators. Sample metadata almost always included a de-identified subject ID, COVID-19 status, age in years and sex. Where available, HLA class I and class II types were taken from metadata supplied by the sample provider and were not determined by assay-based typing. Summary of the overall study and its limitations: How much clinical and demographic metadata was included differed by source and by participant, and the metadata was provided uncurated.

Sequenced input: PBMCs or T cells enriched from blood (not recorded which). This clonotype was obtained from a young man who had recovered from COVID-19.

The nucleotides are TGTGCCAGCAGCGTAGAATCCTTCACAGATACGCAGTATTTT. Its translation is CASSVESFTDTQYF. Recombination connected TRBV9 to TRBJ2-3; a confident D gene designation cannot be given. The CDR3 sequence holds 14 residues, the cysteine and phenylalanine included. The entry retains the CDR3 DNA only, 42 bases that are in frame from base 1. V is reduced by 0 bases and J by 2 bases, leaving a spacing of 7 bases between them. From the germline V gene, CDR1 is SGDLS and CDR2 is YYNGEE.